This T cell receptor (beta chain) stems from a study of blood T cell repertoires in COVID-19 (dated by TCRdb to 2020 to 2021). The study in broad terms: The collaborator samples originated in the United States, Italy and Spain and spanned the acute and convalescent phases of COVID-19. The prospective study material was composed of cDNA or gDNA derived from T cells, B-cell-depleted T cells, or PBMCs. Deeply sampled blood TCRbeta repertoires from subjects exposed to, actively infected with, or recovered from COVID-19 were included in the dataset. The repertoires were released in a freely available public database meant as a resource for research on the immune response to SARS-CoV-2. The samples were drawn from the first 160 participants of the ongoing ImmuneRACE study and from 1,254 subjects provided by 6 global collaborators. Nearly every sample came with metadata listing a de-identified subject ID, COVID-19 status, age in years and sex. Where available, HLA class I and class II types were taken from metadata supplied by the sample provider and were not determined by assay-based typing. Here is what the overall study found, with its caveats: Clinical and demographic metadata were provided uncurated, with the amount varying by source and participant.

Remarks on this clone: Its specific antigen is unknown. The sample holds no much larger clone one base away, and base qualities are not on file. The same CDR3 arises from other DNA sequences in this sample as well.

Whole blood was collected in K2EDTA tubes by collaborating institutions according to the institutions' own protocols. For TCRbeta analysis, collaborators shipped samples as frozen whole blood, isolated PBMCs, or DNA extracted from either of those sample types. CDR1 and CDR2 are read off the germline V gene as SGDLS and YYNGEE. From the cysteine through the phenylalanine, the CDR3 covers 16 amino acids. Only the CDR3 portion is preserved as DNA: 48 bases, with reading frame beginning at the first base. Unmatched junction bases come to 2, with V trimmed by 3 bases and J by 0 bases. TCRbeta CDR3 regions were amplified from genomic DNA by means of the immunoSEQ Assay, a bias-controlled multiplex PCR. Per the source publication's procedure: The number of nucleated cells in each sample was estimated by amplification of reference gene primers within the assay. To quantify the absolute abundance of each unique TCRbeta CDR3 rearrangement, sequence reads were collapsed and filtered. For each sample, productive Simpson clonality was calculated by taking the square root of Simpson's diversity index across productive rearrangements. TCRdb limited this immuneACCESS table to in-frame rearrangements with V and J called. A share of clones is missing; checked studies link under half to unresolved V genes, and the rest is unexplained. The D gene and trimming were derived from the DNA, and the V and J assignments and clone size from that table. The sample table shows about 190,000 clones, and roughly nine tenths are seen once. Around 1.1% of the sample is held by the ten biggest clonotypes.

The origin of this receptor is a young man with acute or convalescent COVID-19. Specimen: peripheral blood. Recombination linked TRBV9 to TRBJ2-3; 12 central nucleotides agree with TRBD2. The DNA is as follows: TGTGCCAGCAGCGCCGGACTAGCGGGGAGCACAGATACGCAGTATTTT. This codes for CASSAGLAGSTDTQYF. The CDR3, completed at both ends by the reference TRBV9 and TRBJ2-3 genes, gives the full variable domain DSGVTQTPKHLITATGQRVTLRCSPRSGDLSVYWYQQSLDQGLQFLIQYYNGEERAKGNILERFSAQQFPDLHSELNLSSLELGDSALYFCASSAGLAGSTDTQYFGPGTRLTVL.